These T cell receptor beta chains were read from a single sample in a study of cytomegalovirus exposure and HLA in healthy donors. Assay used: immunoSEQ multiplex PCR; TCRdb lists only in-frame clones, some missing. This table has fewer than 130,000 clones, 89% appearing once. The sample comprised PBMCs. The receptors were sampled from a woman aged 18-29 years in good health and CMV-seronegative. Both conserved end residues are part of each CDR3. The order of the fields is J gene, D gene, clone size, CDR3 length, V gene, CDR3 DNA, CDR3 protein. D genes are given only for firm matches. Only part of the rows carry a size: once, few, many, or a class if the clone is expanded.

TRBJ1-1	TRBD1	-	14	TRBV4-1	TGCGCCAGCAGCCCGACAGGGGGGTACACTGAAGCTTTCTTT	CASSPTGGYTEAFF
TRBJ2-7	-	-	16	TRBV13	TGTGCCAGCACCCGAACACAGGGGACTAGCTCCTACGAGCAGTACTTC	CASTRTQGTSSYEQYF
TRBJ1-2	-	-	16	TRBV7-9	TGTGCCAGCAGCTTAGTGGCAGGGCTAGCTAACTATGGCTACACCTTC	CASSLVAGLANYGYTF
TRBJ1-1	-	-	14	TRBV30	TGTGCCTGGAGTGTACTGGTGTCGGACACTGAAGCTTTCTTT	CAWSVLVSDTEAFF
TRBJ2-7	TRBD2	-	15	TRBV4-1	TGCGCCAGCAGCCAAGACACTAGCGGGGCCTACGAGCAGTACTTC	CASSQDTSGAYEQYF
TRBJ2-7	TRBD1	-	15	TRBV14	TGTGCCAGCAGCCTTGGACAGGGGGCTGGCTACGAGCAGTACTTC	CASSLGQGAGYEQYF
TRBJ1-2	TRBD1	-	12	TRBV4-2	TGTGCCAGCAGCCAGGGACAGTATGGCTACACCTTC	CASSQGQYGYTF
TRBJ1-1	-	-	12	TRBV6-6	TGTGCCAGCAACCGCCCACGGACTGAAGCTTTCTTT	CASNRPRTEAFF
TRBJ2-2	TRBD2	-	19	TRBV11-2	TGTGCCAGCAGCTTAACCGGCCGGGGACTAGCGTTTGGTACCGGGGAGCTGTTTTTT	CASSLTGRGLAFGTGELFF
TRBJ2-1	-	-	11	TRBV29-1	TGCAGCTCCTCCTCAGGCAATGAGCAGTTCTTC	CSSSSGNEQFF
TRBJ2-1	-	-	12	TRBV5-6	TGTGCCAGCAGCGCCAGGGGCGATGAGCAGTTCTTC	CASSARGDEQFF
TRBJ2-5	-	few	15	TRBV7-2	TGTGCCAGCAGCTTAGCAGGCGGGACCCAAGAGACCCAGTACTTC	CASSLAGGTQETQYF
TRBJ2-1	-	-	16	TRBV27	TGTGCCAGCAGTTTAACCGCAGGAGGGGCCTACAATGAGCAGTTCTTC	CASSLTAGGAYNEQFF
TRBJ1-2	-	once	16	TRBV11-2	TGTGCCAGCAGCTTAATTCAGCGCGGCCCCCCTGGGGGCTACACCTTC	CASSLIQRGPPGGYTF
TRBJ2-1	TRBD2	-	16	TRBV5-4	TGTGCCAGCAGCTTGCGGCTAGCGGACGCCTACAATGAGCAGTTCTTC	CASSLRLADAYNEQFF
TRBJ2-5	TRBD1	-	14	TRBV5-1	TGCGCCAGCAGCTTGGGACAGGGACAAGAGACCCAGTACTTC	CASSLGQGQETQYF
TRBJ1-3	TRBD1	-	15	TRBV6-6	TGTGCCAGCATCCTGGGGACAGCCTCTGGAAACACCATATATTTT	CASILGTASGNTIYF
TRBJ1-5	TRBD1	-	14	TRBV2	TGTGCCAGCAGCTATACAGGGGTCAATCAGCCCCAGCATTTT	CASSYTGVNQPQHF
TRBJ2-7	-	-	14	TRBV30	TGTGCCTGGAGAGGGGGAGGGAGCCCCTACGAGCAGTACTTC	CAWRGGGSPYEQYF
TRBJ2-5	TRBD2	-	16	TRBV19	TGTGCCAGTAGTACCCAAGCGGGGGGGCCTGCGGAGACCCAGTACTTC	CASSTQAGGPAETQYF
TRBJ2-1	TRBD1	-	15	TRBV15	TGTGCCACCAGCAGAGGGGGACAGGGCTACAATGAGCAGTTCTTC	CATSRGGQGYNEQFF
TRBJ2-5	TRBD2	-	13	TRBV2	TGTGCCAGCAGGAATGGACTAGCGGGGCCACAGTACTTC	CASRNGLAGPQYF
TRBJ1-1	TRBD1	-	14	TRBV30	TGTGCCTGGAGCCAACGACAGGGAGGAACTGAAGCTTTCTTT	CAWSQRQGGTEAFF
TRBJ1-1	-	-	13	TRBV10-2	TGCGCCAGCAGTGAGACAGGGAAGAGTGAAGCTTTCTTT	CASSETGKSEAFF
TRBJ2-6	TRBD1	-	16	TRBV5-4	TGTGCCAGCAGCTCGACAGGGTTCCCTGGGGCCAACGTCCTGACTTTC	CASSSTGFPGANVLTF
TRBJ2-3	-	-	10	TRBV20-1	TGCAGTGCTAGAGAACCACTACAGTATTTT	CSAREPLQYF